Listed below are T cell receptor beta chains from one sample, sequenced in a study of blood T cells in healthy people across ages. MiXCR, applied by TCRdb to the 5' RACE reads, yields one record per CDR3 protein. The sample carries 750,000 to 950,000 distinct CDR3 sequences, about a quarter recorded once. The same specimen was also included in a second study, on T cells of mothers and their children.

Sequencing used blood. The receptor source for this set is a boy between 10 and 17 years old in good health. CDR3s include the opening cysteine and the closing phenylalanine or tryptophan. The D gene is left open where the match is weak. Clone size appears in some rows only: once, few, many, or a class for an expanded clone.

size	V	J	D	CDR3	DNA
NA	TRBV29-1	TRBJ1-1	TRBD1	CSVSDRGEAFF	TGCAGCGTTTCAGACAGGGGAGAGGCTTTCTTT
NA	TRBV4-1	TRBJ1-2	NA	CASSQVAGLGYTF	TGCGCCAGCAGCCAAGTGGCAGGACTTGGCTACACCTTC
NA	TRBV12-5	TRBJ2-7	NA	CASGLGMGYEQYF	TGTGCTAGTGGTTTAGGGATGGGATACGAGCAGTACTTC
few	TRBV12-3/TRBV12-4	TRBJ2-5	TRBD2	CASSTRTSGGSGTQYF	TGTGCCAGCAGCACCCGGACTAGCGGGGGGTCAGGGACCCAGTACTTC
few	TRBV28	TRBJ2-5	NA	CASSTNPRETQYF	TGTGCCAGCAGTACCAACCCCAGGGAGACCCAGTACTTC
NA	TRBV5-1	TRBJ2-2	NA	CASSDDTNTGELFF	TGCGCCAGCAGCGACGACACAAACACCGGGGAGCTGTTTTTT
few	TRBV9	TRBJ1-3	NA	CASSGQISSGNTIYF	TGTGCCAGCAGCGGCCAGATTAGCTCTGGAAACACCATATATTTT
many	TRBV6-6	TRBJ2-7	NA	CATQKRSYEQYF	TGTGCCACCCAGAAGCGGAGCTACGAGCAGTACTTC
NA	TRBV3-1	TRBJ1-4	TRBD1	CASSQGQGASGEKLFF	TGTGCCAGCAGCCAGGGACAGGGGGCTTCTGGTGAAAAACTGTTTTTT
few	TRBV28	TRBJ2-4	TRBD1	CASSLAGTEKNIQYF	TGTGCCAGCAGTTTAGCCGGGACAGAAAAAAACATTCAGTACTTC
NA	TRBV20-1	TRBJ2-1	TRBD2	CSATGTTDYNEQFF	TGCAGTGCTACCGGGACTACCGACTACAATGAGCAGTTCTTC
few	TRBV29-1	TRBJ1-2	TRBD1	CSVGTGGPANYGYTF	TGCAGCGTCGGGACAGGGGGCCCCGCTAACTATGGCTACACCTTC
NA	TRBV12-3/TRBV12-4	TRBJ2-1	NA	CASSLGGSIRNEQFF	TGTGCCAGCAGTTTGGGGGGTAGCATTAGAAATGAGCAGTTCTTC
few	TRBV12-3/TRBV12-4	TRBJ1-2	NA	CASSVVGEYVDGYTF	TGTGCCAGCAGTGTGGTAGGGGAGTACGTGGATGGCTACACCTTC
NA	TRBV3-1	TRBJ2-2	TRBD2	CASGSGGAGELFF	TGTGCCAGCGGCAGCGGGGGGGCCGGGGAGCTGTTTTTT
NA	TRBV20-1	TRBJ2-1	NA	CSALYDNEQFF	TGCAGTGCTCTCTACGACAATGAGCAGTTCTTC
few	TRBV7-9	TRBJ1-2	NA	CASSLEHGYGYTF	TGTGCCAGCAGCTTAGAGCACGGCTATGGCTACACCTTC
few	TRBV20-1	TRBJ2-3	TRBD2	CSARSLAGGSTDTQYF	TGCAGTGCTAGATCCCTAGCGGGGGGTAGCACAGATACGCAGTATTTT
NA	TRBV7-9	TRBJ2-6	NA	CASSIQGGGANVLTF	TGTGCCAGCAGCATACAGGGCGGCGGGGCCAACGTCCTGACTTTC
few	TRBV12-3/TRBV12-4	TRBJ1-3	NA	CASRTGNGNTIYF	TGTGCCAGCAGAACAGGGAATGGAAACACCATATATTTT
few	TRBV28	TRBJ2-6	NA	CASSPWALSGANVLTF	TGTGCCAGCAGTCCGTGGGCCCTCTCTGGGGCCAACGTCCTGACTTTC
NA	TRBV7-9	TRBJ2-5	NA	CASSWLMARETQYF	TGTGCCAGCAGCTGGCTTATGGCAAGAGAGACCCAGTACTTC
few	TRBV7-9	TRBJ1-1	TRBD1	CASSGPGGNTEAFF	TGTGCCAGCAGCGGGCCAGGGGGGAACACTGAAGCTTTCTTT
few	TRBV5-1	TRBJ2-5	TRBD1	CASRDRDRAQYF	TGCGCCAGCCGGGACAGGGATAGGGCCCAGTACTTC
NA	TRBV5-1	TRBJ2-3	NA	CASSTDGTDTQYF	TGCGCCAGCAGCACGGACGGGACAGATACGCAGTATTTT
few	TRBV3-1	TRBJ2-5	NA	CASSRTTRETQYF	TGTGCCAGCAGCCGGACGACAAGGGAGACCCAGTACTTC
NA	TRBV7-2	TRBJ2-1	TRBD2	CASKGSGDYNEQFF	TGTGCCAGCAAAGGGAGCGGGGACTACAATGAGCAGTTCTTC
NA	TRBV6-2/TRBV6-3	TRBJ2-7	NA	CASRQGTDRKVEYF	TGTGCCAGCAGGCAGGGGACGGACCGTAAGGTAGAGTACTTC
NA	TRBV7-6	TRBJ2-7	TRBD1	CASSLAQFGTGAYEQYF	TGTGCCAGCAGCTTAGCCCAGTTCGGGACAGGGGCCTACGAGCAGTACTTC
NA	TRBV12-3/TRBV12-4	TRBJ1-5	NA	CASSLALGGRQPQHF	TGTGCCAGCAGTTTAGCGCTTGGGGGAAGGCAGCCCCAGCATTTT
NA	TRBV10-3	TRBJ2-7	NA	CAISESNPSYEQYF	TGTGCCATCAGTGAGTCAAATCCCTCCTACGAGCAGTACTTC
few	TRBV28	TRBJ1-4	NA	CASSSGGFGKLFF	TGTGCCAGCAGTTCGGGTGGCTTTGGAAAACTGTTTTTT
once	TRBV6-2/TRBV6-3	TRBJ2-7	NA	CASSYSTEANYEQYF	TGTGCCAGCAGTTACTCGACTGAGGCCAACTACGAGCAGTACTTC
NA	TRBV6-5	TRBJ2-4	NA	CASGRGDIQYF	TGTGCCAGCGGCAGGGGTGACATTCAGTACTTC
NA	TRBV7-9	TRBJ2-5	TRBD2	CASSSTTSGGIETQYF	TGTGCCAGCAGCTCAACGACTAGCGGGGGCATAGAGACCCAGTACTTC
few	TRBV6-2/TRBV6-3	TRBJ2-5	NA	CASSSVLLGDQETQYF	TGTGCCAGCAGTAGTGTCTTGTTGGGAGACCAAGAGACCCAGTACTTC
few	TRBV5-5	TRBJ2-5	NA	CASSPQLYNQETQYF	TGTGCCAGCAGTCCCCAACTTTATAACCAAGAGACCCAGTACTTC
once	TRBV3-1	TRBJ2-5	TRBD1	CASSLGGQGAVETQYF	TGTGCCAGCAGCCTCGGGGGACAGGGGGCGGTGGAGACCCAGTACTTC
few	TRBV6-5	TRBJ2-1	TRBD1	CASSFGQGFYNEQFF	TGTGCCAGCAGTTTCGGACAGGGTTTCTACAATGAGCAGTTCTTC
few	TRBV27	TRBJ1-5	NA	CASSRGAVGNQPQHF	TGTGCCAGCAGTCGAGGGGCGGTGGGCAATCAGCCCCAGCATTTT
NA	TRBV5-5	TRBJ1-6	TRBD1	CASRTGVSPLHF	TGTGCCAGCAGAACAGGGGTTTCACCCCTCCACTTT
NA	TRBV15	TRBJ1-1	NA	CATSRDQGGAFF	TGTGCCACCAGCAGAGATCAAGGGGGAGCTTTCTTT
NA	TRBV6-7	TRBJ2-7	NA	CASSSTGGPKTYEQYF	TGTGCCAGCAGTTCCACAGGTGGACCGAAAACCTACGAGCAGTACTTC
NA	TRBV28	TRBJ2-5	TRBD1	CASSRDRAWSGETQYF	TGTGCCAGCAGTCGAGACAGGGCATGGTCTGGAGAGACCCAGTACTTC
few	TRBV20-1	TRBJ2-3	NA	CSASPSLLRHTQYF	TGCAGTGCTAGTCCTAGCTTGCTTAGACATACGCAGTATTTT
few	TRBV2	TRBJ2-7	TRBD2	CASSEYSGGRSYEQYF	TGTGCCAGCAGTGAATATAGCGGGGGCCGCTCCTACGAGCAGTACTTC
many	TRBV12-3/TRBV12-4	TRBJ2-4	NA	CASSILTIQYF	TGTGCCAGCAGTATCTTGACAATTCAGTACTTC
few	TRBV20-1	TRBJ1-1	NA	CSARQGSGNAEAFF	TGCAGTGCTAGGCAGGGTTCGGGTAACGCTGAAGCTTTCTTT
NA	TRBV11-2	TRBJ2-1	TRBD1	CASSLDLGTAESQFF	TGTGCCAGCAGCTTAGATCTGGGGACAGCAGAATCCCAGTTCTTC
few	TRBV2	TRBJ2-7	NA	CASSDGGAPSYEQYF	TGTGCCAGCAGTGATGGCGGGGCCCCCTCCTACGAGCAGTACTTC
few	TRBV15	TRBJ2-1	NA	CATSRAGRNEQFF	TGTGCCACCAGCAGAGCGGGCCGGAATGAGCAGTTCTTC
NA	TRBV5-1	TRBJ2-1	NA	CASSHGTSKQFF	TGCGCCAGCAGCCACGGGACATCGAAGCAGTTCTTC
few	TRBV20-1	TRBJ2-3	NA	CSASSGGTVTQYF	TGCAGTGCTAGCTCTGGAGGCACCGTCACGCAGTATTTT
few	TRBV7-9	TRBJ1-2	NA	CASSSSAGTEYFYGYTF	TGTGCCAGCAGCTCTTCGGCCGGGACGGAGTACTTCTATGGCTACACCTTC
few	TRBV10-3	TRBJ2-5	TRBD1	CAIGDRVQETQYF	TGTGCCATCGGGGACAGAGTCCAAGAGACCCAGTACTTC
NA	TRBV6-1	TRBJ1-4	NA	CASSEAKGDNEKLFF	TGTGCCAGCAGTGAAGCTAAGGGGGATAATGAAAAACTGTTTTTT
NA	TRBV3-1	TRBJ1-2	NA	CAGSLLRAGYTF	TGTGCCGGCAGCCTTCTAAGGGCGGGCTACACCTTC
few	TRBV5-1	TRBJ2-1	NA	CASSLIGRDEQFF	TGCGCCAGCAGCTTGATCGGTAGGGATGAGCAGTTCTTC